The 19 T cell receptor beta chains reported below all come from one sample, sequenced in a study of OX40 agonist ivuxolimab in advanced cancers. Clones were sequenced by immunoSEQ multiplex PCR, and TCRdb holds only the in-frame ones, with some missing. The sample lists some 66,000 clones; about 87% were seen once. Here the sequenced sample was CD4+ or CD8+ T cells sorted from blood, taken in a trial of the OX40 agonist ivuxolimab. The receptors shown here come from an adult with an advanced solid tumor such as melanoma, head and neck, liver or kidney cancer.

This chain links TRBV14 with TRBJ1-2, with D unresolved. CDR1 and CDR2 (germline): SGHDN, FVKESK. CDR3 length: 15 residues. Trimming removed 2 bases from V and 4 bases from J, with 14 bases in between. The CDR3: CASSQFKDGLYGYTF. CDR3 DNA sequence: TGTGCCAGCAGCCAATTTAAGGACGGACTCTATGGCTACACCTTC.

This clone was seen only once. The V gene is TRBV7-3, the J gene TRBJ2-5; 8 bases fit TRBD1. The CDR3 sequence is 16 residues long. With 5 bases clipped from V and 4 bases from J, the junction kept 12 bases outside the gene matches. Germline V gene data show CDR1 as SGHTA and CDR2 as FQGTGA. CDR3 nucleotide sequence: TGTGCCAGCAGCGTTACGGCCCCCGGGACAGGAGAGACCCAGTACTTC. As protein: CASSVTAPGTGETQYF. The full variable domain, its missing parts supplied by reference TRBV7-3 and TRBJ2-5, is GAGVSQTPSNKVTEKGKYVELRCDPISGHTALYWYRQSLGQGPEFLIYFQGTGAADDSGLPNDRFFAVRPEGSVSTLKIQRTERGDSAVYLCASSVTAPGTGETQYFGPGTRLLVL.

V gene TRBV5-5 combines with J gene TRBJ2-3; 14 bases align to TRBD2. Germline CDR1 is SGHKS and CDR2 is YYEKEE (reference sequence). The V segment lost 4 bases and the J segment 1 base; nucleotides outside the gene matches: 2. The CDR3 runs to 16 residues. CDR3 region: CASSPGLAGGTDTQYF. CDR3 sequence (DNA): TGTGCCAGCAGCCCGGGACTAGCGGGGGGCACAGATACGCAGTATTTT.

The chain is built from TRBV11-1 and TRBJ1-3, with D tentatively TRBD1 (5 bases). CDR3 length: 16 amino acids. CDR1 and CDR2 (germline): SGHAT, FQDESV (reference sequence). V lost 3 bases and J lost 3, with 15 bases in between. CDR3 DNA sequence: TGTGCCAGCAGCTTGGGGACGGTCGGTTTTGGAAACACCATATATTTT. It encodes CASSLGTVGFGNTIYF.

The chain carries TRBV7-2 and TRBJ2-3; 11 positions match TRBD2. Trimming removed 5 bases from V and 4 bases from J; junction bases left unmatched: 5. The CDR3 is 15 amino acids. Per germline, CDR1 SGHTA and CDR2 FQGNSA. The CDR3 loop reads CASSLVAGGADTQYF. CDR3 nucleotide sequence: TGTGCCAGCAGCCTCGTAGCGGGGGGGGCAGATACGCAGTATTTT.

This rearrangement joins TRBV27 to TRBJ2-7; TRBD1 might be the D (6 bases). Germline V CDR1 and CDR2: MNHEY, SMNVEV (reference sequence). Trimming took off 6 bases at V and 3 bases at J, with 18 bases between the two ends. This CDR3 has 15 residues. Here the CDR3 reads CASSLAGTIIYEQYF. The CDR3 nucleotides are TGTGCCAGCAGCCTGGCCGGGACAATTATCTACGAGCAGTACTTC.

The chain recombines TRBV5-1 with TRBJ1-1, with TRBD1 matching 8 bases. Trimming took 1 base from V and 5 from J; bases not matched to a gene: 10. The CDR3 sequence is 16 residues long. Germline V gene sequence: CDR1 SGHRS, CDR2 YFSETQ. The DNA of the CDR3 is TGCGCCAGCAGCTTGCAGGGGGCGGGAGGAAGGACTGAAGCTTTCTTT. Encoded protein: CASSLQGAGGRTEAFF. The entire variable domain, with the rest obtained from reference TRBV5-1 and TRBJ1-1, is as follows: KAGVTQTPRYLIKTRGQQVTLSCSPISGHRSVSWYQQTPGQGLQFLFEYFSETQRNKGNFPGRFSGRQFSNSRSEMNVSTLELGDSALYLCASSLQGAGGRTEAFFGQGTRLTVV.

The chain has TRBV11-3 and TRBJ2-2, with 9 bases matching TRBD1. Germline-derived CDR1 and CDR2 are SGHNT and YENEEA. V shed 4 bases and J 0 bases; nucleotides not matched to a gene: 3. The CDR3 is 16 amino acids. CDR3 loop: CASSSRQGANTGELFF. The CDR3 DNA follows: TGTGCCAGCAGCTCCAGACAGGGGGCGAACACCGGGGAGCTGTTTTTT.

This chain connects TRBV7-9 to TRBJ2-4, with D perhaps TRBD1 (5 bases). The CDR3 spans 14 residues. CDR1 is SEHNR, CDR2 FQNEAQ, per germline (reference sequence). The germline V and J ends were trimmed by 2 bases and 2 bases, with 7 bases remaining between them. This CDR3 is CASSLQGPKNIQYF. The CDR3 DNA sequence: TGTGCCAGCAGCTTACAGGGCCCCAAAAACATTCAGTACTTC.

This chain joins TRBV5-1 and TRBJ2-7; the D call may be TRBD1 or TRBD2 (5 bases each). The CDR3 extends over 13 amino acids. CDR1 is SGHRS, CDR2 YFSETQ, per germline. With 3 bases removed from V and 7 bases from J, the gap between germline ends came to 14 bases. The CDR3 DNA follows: TGCGCCAGCAGCTGGGACCGGGGCTCTGAGCAGTACTTC. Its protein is CASSWDRGSEQYF.

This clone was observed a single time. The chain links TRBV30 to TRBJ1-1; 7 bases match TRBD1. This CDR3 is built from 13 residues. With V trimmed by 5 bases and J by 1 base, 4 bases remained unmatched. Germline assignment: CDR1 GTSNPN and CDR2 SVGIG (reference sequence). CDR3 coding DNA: TGTGCCTGGGCGGGACAGCAGAACACTGAAGCTTTCTTT. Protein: CAWAGQQNTEAFF.

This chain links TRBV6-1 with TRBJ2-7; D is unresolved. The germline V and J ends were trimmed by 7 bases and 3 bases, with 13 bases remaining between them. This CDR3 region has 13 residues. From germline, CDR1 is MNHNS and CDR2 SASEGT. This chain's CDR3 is CASTDPLVYEQYF. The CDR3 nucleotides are TGTGCCAGCACCGACCCCCTAGTCTACGAGCAGTACTTC.

The CDR3: CSPEGTGPGTNEKLFF. CDR3 DNA: TGCAGCCCCGAGGGGACAGGCCCTGGTACTAATGAAAAACTGTTTTTT. The chain carries TRBV29-1 and TRBJ1-4, with TRBD1 identical over 8 bases. After removal of 8 bases from V and 2 bases from J, the junction contained 13 bases not matched to a gene. CDR1 and CDR2 from the germline V gene are SQVTM and ANQGSEA. CDR3 size: 16 residues. Full variable domain (remainder filled in from reference TRBV29-1 and TRBJ1-4): SAVISQKPSRDICQRGTSLTIQCQVDSQVTMMFWYRQQPGQSLTLIATANQGSEATYESGFVIDKFPISRPNLTFSTLTVSNMSPEDSSIYLCSPEGTGPGTNEKLFFGSGTQLSVL.

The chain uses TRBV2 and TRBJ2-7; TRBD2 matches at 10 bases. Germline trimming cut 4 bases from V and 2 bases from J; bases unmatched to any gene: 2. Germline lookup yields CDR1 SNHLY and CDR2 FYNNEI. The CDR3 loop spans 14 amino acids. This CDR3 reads CASSVSGGAYEQYF. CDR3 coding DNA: TGTGCCAGCAGTGTAAGCGGGGGGGCCTACGAGCAGTACTTC.

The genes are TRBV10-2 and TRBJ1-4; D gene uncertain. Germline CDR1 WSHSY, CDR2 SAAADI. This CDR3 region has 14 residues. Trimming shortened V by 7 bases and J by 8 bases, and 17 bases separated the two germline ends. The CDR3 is CASTAGGETEKLFF. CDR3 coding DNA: TGCGCCAGCACCGCCGGTGGGGAAACAGAAAAACTGTTTTTT.

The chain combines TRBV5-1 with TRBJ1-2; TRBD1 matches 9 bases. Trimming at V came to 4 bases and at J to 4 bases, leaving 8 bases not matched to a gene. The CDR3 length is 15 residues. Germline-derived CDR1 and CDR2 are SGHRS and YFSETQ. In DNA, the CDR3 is TGCGCCAGCAGCATGGGTACAGGGGGCAGCTATGGCTACACCTTC. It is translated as CASSMGTGGSYGYTF.

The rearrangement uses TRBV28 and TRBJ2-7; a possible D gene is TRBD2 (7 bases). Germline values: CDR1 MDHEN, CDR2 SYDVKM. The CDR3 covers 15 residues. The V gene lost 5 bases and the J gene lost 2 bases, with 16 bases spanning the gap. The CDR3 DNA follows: TGTGCCAGCAGTCCCTGGGGGGGCCGGGCCTACGAGCAGTACTTC. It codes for CASSPWGGRAYEQYF.

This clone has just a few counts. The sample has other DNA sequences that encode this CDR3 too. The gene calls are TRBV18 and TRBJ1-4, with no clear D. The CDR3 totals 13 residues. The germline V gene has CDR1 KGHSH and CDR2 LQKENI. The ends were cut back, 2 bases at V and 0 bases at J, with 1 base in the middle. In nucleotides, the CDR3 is TGTGCCAGCTCACCAGCAACTAATGAAAAACTGTTTTTT. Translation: CASSPATNEKLFF.

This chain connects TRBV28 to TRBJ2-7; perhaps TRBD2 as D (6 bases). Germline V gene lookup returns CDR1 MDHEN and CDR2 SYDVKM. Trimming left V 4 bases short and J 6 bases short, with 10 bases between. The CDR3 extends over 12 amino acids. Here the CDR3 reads CASSYAGFEQYF. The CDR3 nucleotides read TGTGCCAGCAGTTACGCGGGGTTCGAGCAGTACTTC.